This T cell receptor beta chain is drawn from a study of post-analysis software for immune sequencing data (dated by TCRdb to the mid-2010s). For the wider study: The recorded disease courses included relapsing-remitting, secondary progressive and progressive-relapsing multiple sclerosis, and some patients had no subtype annotation. The multiple sclerosis patient repertoires were compared with under 13 previously published healthy control repertoires from donors aged about 6 to 26 years. A subset of samples was prepared in parallel using single-end sample barcoding, then pooled and co-amplified after Illumina adapter ligation. General conclusions and limits of the study: Direct clustering with F measure showed strong co-clustering of samples prepared in the same batch, prompting a batch-effect correction. Compared with controls, multiple sclerosis patients had significantly lower normalized Chao1 diversity, a finding suggesting substantial peripheral T-cell clonal expansion. The multiple sclerosis patient group was slightly younger than the control group. Significantly higher frequencies in patients than in controls were found for five TRBV segments, including TRBV5-6, TRBV5-1 and TRBV20-1.

CDR1 and CDR2, looked up from the germline V gene, are LGHNA and YSLEER. The CDR3 holds 17 amino acids from the cysteine to the phenylalanine. Kept here is only the CDR3 DNA, which spans 51 bases and is read in frame from base 1. The germline V end is reduced by 1 base and the J end by 0 bases; junction bases left unmatched: 5. To demonstrate the VDJtools post-analysis software, TCR beta repertoires were profiled from the peripheral blood of about 13 young patients with multiple sclerosis. The patients with multiple sclerosis were children and adolescents between roughly 6 and 17 years of age. Receptors were amplified or captured by PCR. Data came from an Illumina HiSeq 2500. To reduce PCR and sequencing biases, unique molecular identifiers were incorporated into the TCR beta cDNA libraries. Roughly 0.5 million cDNA molecules were obtained per 1 to 10 million input T cells, so each molecule approximated one T cell. The patient libraries were prepared and sequenced using the same protocol as the earlier healthy control dataset. Within a given batch, samples were prepared together, multiplexed and sequenced on the same HiSeq lane. For the original study's pipeline: Raw barcoded reads were processed with MIGEC, and single-read molecular identifier groups were discarded before consensus assembly and CDR3 extraction. Clonotype tables were post-analysed with VDJtools, and diversity was normalized by down-sampling all datasets to the smallest sample size. In repertoire overlap clustering, CDR3 amino acid sequences, but not nucleotide sequences, were matched to correct batch-related cross-sample contamination. TCRdb took the public reads, trimmed them with fastp at Q25, ran MiXCR for clone calling and kept in-frame beta chains. Every CDR3 protein is listed once, alongside the most common genes and DNA of its rows. These V and J calls rely on TCRdb rather than the paper's analysis. This sample comprises 350,000 to 450,000 distinct CDR3 sequences, roughly 38% of them detected only once. Clones ranked in the top ten supply over 10% of the sample.

As concerns this clonotype: No antigen is known for it. Per-nucleotide qualities are absent, and no much larger clonotype sits a single base away.

The chain is made from TRBV4-3 and TRBJ2-1; TRBD2 fits 8 bases in the junction. The material sequenced was blood. The receptor comes from a girl between 10 and 17 years old with multiple sclerosis. The bases are TGCGCCAGCAGCCAAGTGGCGCGGGGGGTCTCCTACAATGAGCAGTTCTTC. Its protein reads: CASSQVARGVSYNEQFF.